These 28 T cell receptor beta chains were all obtained from the same sample, sequenced in a study of T cells in Graves' hyperthyroidism and ophthalmopathy. TCR beta CDR3 sequences were amplified from RNA transcripts. Using the HTBI primer set, a first-round RT-PCR was run on the TCR CDR3. MiXCR, run by TCRdb on the multiplex PCR reads, gives a single entry per CDR3 protein. Of under 650,000 distinct CDR3 sequences listed, 15% to 20% are singletons. Source material: blood. The receptor source for this set is a woman in her 30s with Graves' hyperthyroidism.

Comment on this clonotype: A read error may explain this, as a much larger clone is one base away. The V call is TRBV11-3, the J call TRBJ2-2; 9 bases map to TRBD2. V gave up 11 bases and J gave up 7 bases; unmatched junction bases: 5. This CDR3 comprises 12 residues. The germline CDR1 and CDR2 sequences are SGHNT and YENEEA. The CDR3 is CAGRSGGGELFF. The CDR3 nucleotides are TGTGCCGGCCGTAGCGGGGGCGGGGAGCTGTTTTTT.

This clonotype was observed many times. The rearrangement joins TRBV5-5 to TRBJ2-3; D gene unclear. The CDR3 runs 13 residues. Trimming took 3 bases from V and 7 from J, leaving 12 bases between them. Germline CDR1 and CDR2: SGHKS and YYEKEE (reference sequence). The CDR3 loop is CASSSVDSYTQYF. CDR3 nucleotide sequence: TGTGCCAGCAGCTCGGTAGATTCCTATACGCAGTATTTT.

The chain links TRBV20-1 to TRBJ2-3; D gene ambiguous. Between the trimmed V and J ends, which lost 5 bases and 4 bases, there was a span of 22 bases. Germline loops: CDR1 DFQATT, CDR2 SNEGSKA (reference sequence). The CDR3 length is 16 residues. CDR3 sequence (DNA): TGCAGTGCTCAAAAACCGGGCTATTCCGCCCCAGATACGCAGTATTTT. Its translation: CSAQKPGYSAPDTQYF.

This clonotype has a handful of counts. This chain connects TRBV7-9 to TRBJ2-1, with TRBD2 as a possible D gene (6 bases). V was cut by 4 bases and J by 4 bases, with 17 bases left in between. The germline V gene has CDR1 SEHNR and CDR2 FQNEAQ (reference sequence). This CDR3 spans 16 amino acids. CDR3 bases: TGTGCCAGCAGCTCCACGTGGGGGACTTTATACAATGAGCAGTTCTTC. Translation: CASSSTWGTLYNEQFF.

This clonotype appeared many times. V usage is TRBV28 and J usage is TRBJ2-3; D is unclear. The germline V gene encodes CDR1 MDHEN and CDR2 SYDVKM. The CDR3 runs to 14 residues. V dropped 6 bases and J dropped 4 bases, with 14 bases sitting between them. Written as DNA, the CDR3 is TGTGCCAGCAGCTACCGGATCTCCCCAGATACGCAGTATTTT. Protein: CASSYRISPDTQYF. The variable domain in full, with the rest retrieved from reference TRBV28 and TRBJ2-3, is DVKVTQSSRYLVKRTGEKVFLECVQDMDHENMFWYRQDPGLGLRLIYFSYDVKMKEKGDIPEGYSVSREKKERFSLILESASTNQTSMYLCASSYRISPDTQYFGPGTRLTVL.

The CDR3 loop reads CASSPNPGTGDTQYF. CDR3 DNA sequence: TGTGCCAGCAGCCCGAACCCAGGGACAGGAGATACGCAGTATTTT. The V and J genes are TRBV7-2 and TRBJ2-3, with 8 nucleotides matching TRBD1. The J segment lost 5 bases and the V segment lost 5 bases, leaving 9 bases of the junction unmatched. The CDR3 loop spans 15 amino acids. CDR1 and CDR2 from the germline V gene are SGHTA and FQGNSA.

This clonotype appeared many times. This sequence joins TRBV3-2 and TRBJ2-4. TRBV3-2 corresponds to a pseudogene. CDR3 length: 16 residues. In DNA, the CDR3 is TGTGCCAGCAGCCAAGAGGCAGCCCTAGCCAAAAACATTCAGTACTTC. This gives the protein CASSQEAALAKNIQYF.

The chain is built from TRBV14 and TRBJ2-7; TRBD1 or TRBD2 may be the D gene (5 bases each). Trimming removed 5 bases from V and 0 bases from J, with 14 bases in between. Germline V gene sequence: CDR1 SGHDN, CDR2 FVKESK. CDR3 length: 15 residues. The DNA for the CDR3 is TGTGCCAGCAGCGTGTTTACGGGGACCTCCTACGAGCAGTACTTC. It encodes CASSVFTGTSYEQYF.

This clonotype was observed a few times. The chain carries TRBV11-2 and TRBJ2-1; the D is unclear. CDR1 is SGHAT, CDR2 FQNNGV, per germline. Trimming left V 5 bases short and J 15 bases short, with 17 bases between. CDR3 length: 12 residues. The CDR3 is CASSAARFAPFF. CDR3 coding DNA: TGTGCCAGCAGCGCGGCTAGATTCGCACCGTTCTTC.

This chain links TRBV6-1 with TRBJ2-4; 10 bases are a match to TRBD2. The J segment lost 15 bases and the V segment lost 5 bases, leaving 7 bases of the junction unmatched. This CDR3 comprises 12 residues. The germline V gene has CDR1 MNHNS and CDR2 SASEGT. The CDR3 DNA reads as TGTGCCAGCAGTCTGAGCGGGAGGGTTGGGTACTTC. Protein sequence: CASSLSGRVGYF.

This clonotype was seen a handful of times. CDR3 bases: TGTGCCAGCAGTGGTGAGACTAGCGGGAGTTACAATGAGCAGTTCTTC. Its protein is CASSGETSGSYNEQFF. V usage is TRBV25-1 and J usage is TRBJ2-1; TRBD2 matches 12 bases. With 4 bases clipped from V and 4 bases from J, the junction kept 5 bases outside the gene matches. The CDR3 covers 16 residues. Per the germline V gene, CDR1 is MGHDK and CDR2 is SYGVNS.

The V and J genes are TRBV19 and TRBJ2-7, with unresolved D. Germline CDR1 is LNHDA and CDR2 is SQIVND (reference sequence). V dropped 1 base and J dropped 2 bases, with 9 bases sitting between them. The CDR3 is made up of 14 amino acids. CDR3 nucleotide sequence: TGTGCCAGTAGTATAGGTGTGCCTGCCTACGAGCAGTACTTC. Amino acids: CASSIGVPAYEQYF. The variable domain in full, completed from reference TRBV19 and TRBJ2-7, reads DGGITQSPKYLFRKEGQNVTLSCEQNLNHDAMYWYRQDPGQGLRLIYYSQIVNDFQKGDIAEGYSVSREKKESFPLTVTSAQKNPTAFYLCASSIGVPAYEQYFGPGTRLTVT.

This clonotype was found a few times. CDR3 sequence reads: CASSQGNAWLSEQFF. The DNA of the CDR3 is TGTGCCAGCAGCCAAGGAAATGCTTGGTTGAGTGAGCAGTTCTTC. The chain is built from TRBV4-2 and TRBJ2-1; D call uncertain. CDR3 length equals 15 residues. Trimming took 1 base from V and 9 from J, leaving 16 bases between them. CDR1 is LGHNA and CDR2 is YNFKEQ in the germline V gene.

This clonotype has a count of ten or more. The V call is TRBV3-1, the J call TRBJ1-1; D perhaps matches TRBD1 (5 bases). V lost 4 bases, J lost 4 bases, and 10 bases lay in between. The CDR3 sequence is 13 residues long. Germline V gene data show CDR1 as LGHDT and CDR2 as YNNKEL (reference sequence). The CDR3 spells CASSPRQSTEAFF. As DNA, the CDR3 is TGTGCCAGCAGCCCCAGACAGTCCACTGAAGCTTTCTTT.

This chain uses TRBV7-2 with TRBJ2-2; D is possibly TRBD2 (7 bases). V shed 2 bases and J shed 0 bases, with 13 bases lying between them. Germline loops: CDR1 SGHTA, CDR2 FQGNSA. The CDR3 spans 17 residues. The CDR3 spells CASSLNGGAANTGELFF. The CDR3 DNA follows: TGTGCCAGCAGCTTAAATGGGGGGGCAGCGAACACCGGGGAGCTGTTTTTT.

This chain joins TRBV6-2 or TRBV6-3 and TRBJ2-7; weak D call: TRBD2 (5 bases). Per the germline V gene, CDR1 is MNHEY and CDR2 is SVGEGT. The CDR3 spans 13 residues. V lost 7 bases and J 1 base, leaving 11 bases between the germline ends. The CDR3: CASNRAESYEQYF. CDR3 nucleotide sequence: TGTGCCAGCAATCGAGCGGAATCCTACGAGCAGTACTTC.

This chain joins TRBV7-3 and TRBJ2-1; D is perhaps TRBD1 (5 bases). The CDR3 is 15 residues long. V dropped 5 bases and J dropped 10 bases, with 21 bases sitting between them. CDR1 and CDR2 (germline): SGHTA, FQGTGA. CDR3 amino acids: CASSPKGASVREQFF. CDR3 sequence (DNA): TGTGCCAGCAGCCCTAAAGGGGCTTCTGTCAGGGAGCAGTTCTTC.

This clonotype was counted a few times. This chain connects TRBV5-6 to TRBJ1-1, with TRBD1 identical over 8 bases. J gave up 8 bases and V 1 base, and 4 bases lay outside the gene matches. This CDR3 region has 13 residues. Germline CDR1 is SGHDT and CDR2 is YYEEEE. The CDR3: CASSLRTGPEAFF. CDR3 bases: TGTGCCAGCAGCTTGAGGACAGGGCCGGAAGCTTTCTTT.

This clonotype was seen ten or more times. The chain couples TRBV9 to TRBJ1-1; D is possibly TRBD1 (6 bases). Germline CDR1 is SGDLS and CDR2 is YYNGEE. Trimming removed 0 bases from V and 1 base from J, with 10 bases in between. This CDR3 is 15 amino acids long. CDR3 in DNA: TGTGCCAGCAGCGTAGACGGACAGCCGAACACTGAAGCTTTCTTT. This codes for CASSVDGQPNTEAFF.

This clonotype was counted a few times. A junction boundary mismatches the germline segment, possibly from a read error. The rearrangement uses TRBV29-1 and TRBJ1-5; D remains unclear. Germline CDR1 and CDR2: SQVTM and ANQGSEA. There are 13 residues in the CDR3. The CDR3 DNA sequence: TGCAGCGTTGTGGCCAGCCTCAATCAGCCCCGGCATTTT. This translates into CSVVASLNQPRHF.

The chain combines TRBV9 with TRBJ1-5, with 7 bases lining up with TRBD1. Germline V gene sequence: CDR1 SGDLS, CDR2 YYNGEE. CDR3 size: 14 residues. Unmatched junction bases numbered 2, after V lost 0 bases and J lost 5 bases. As DNA, the CDR3 is TGTGCCAGCAGCGTAGGGCAGGGGGATCAGCCCCAGCATTTT. The encoded protein is CASSVGQGDQPQHF.

This clonotype was seen many times. The chain employs TRBV20-1 and TRBJ2-7; 7 nucleotides align to TRBD1. The CDR3 has 13 amino acids. The germline CDR1 and CDR2 sequences are DFQATT and SNEGSKA (reference sequence). With V trimmed by 6 bases and J by 3 bases, 8 bases remained unmatched. The CDR3 loop reads CSAPWDSLYEQYF. For the CDR3, the DNA is TGCAGTGCCCCTTGGGACAGCCTCTACGAGCAGTACTTC.

Concerning this clonotype itself: A read error may be the cause here, since a much bigger clone is one base away. This rearrangement joins TRBV7-3 to TRBJ2-4; TRBD1 matches 8 bases. CDR1 is SGHTA and CDR2 is FQGTGA in the germline V gene. This CDR3 is 14 amino acids long. The CDR3 is CASTTGDFRGIRYF. The CDR3, as DNA: TGTGCCAGCACGACAGGGGATTTTAGGGGCATTCGGTACTTC.

This clonotype has just a few counts. CDR3 DNA: TGTGCCAGCAGTTTAAAGGACATAGCAGGAAGTGAGCAGTTCTTC. Its translation: CASSLKDIAGSEQFF. The V call is TRBV28, the J call TRBJ2-1; possible D gene TRBD1, 5 bases. This CDR3 has 15 residues. Trimming cost V 2 bases and J 9 bases, with 17 bases left between them. CDR1 and CDR2 (germline): MDHEN, SYDVKM.

This clonotype was detected ten times or more. The J gene is TRBJ2-4, the V gene TRBV2; 8 bases are shared with TRBD1. CDR1 and CDR2 (germline): SNHLY, FYNNEI. V was pared by 4 bases and J by 6 bases, with 5 bases of the junction left unmatched. The CDR3 has 14 amino acids. CDR3 sequence: CASSGQGYRNIQYF. In DNA form, the CDR3 reads TGTGCCAGCAGTGGACAGGGGTATAGAAACATTCAGTACTTC.

This clonotype has more than one count but fewer than ten. CDR3 in amino acids: CASSDTRGDTQYF. The CDR3 region has the DNA TGTGCCAGCAGCGATACCAGGGGGGATACGCAGTATTTT. The chain carries TRBV9 and TRBJ2-3; 7 bases match TRBD1. CDR3 size: 13 residues. V lost 3 bases and J lost 6; bases outside the gene matches: 4. Germline-derived CDR1 and CDR2 are SGDLS and YYNGEE.

This clonotype is medium-sized (0.01 to 0.1%). This chain joins TRBV6-4 and TRBJ2-2, with 13 nucleotides matching TRBD2. V shed 3 bases, J shed 3 bases, and the junction held 4 bases outside the gene matches. This CDR3 is 17 amino acids long. Germline assignment: CDR1 MRHNA and CDR2 SNTAGT. This CDR3 reads CASSERTSGRDTGELFF. CDR3 DNA sequence: TGTGCCAGCAGTGAGAGGACTAGCGGGAGAGACACCGGGGAGCTGTTTTTT.

The chain joins TRBV6-2 or TRBV6-3 to TRBJ2-1; 10 bases agree with TRBD1. Judging by the DNA end, TRBJ2-7 fits better; the J call may be wrong. Germline lookup yields CDR1 MNHEY and CDR2 SVGEGT. This CDR3 spans 16 amino acids. The CDR3 DNA reads TGTGCCAGCAGTTCTGCTGGGACAGGGGCTAAGAATGAGCAGTACTTC. It codes for CASSSAGTGAKNEQYF.